This T cell receptor beta chain is from a study of tumour-infiltrating T cells in Burkitt lymphoma. Study overall: Survival, overall and progression-free, tracked with productive clonality.

Only a few counts were recorded for this clone. V lost 7 bases and J 4 bases, leaving 14 bases between the germline ends. This CDR3 is built from 15 residues. Looked up from germline, CDR1 is MNHNS and CDR2 is SASEGT. The protocol was immunoSEQ multiplex PCR, while the TCRdb copy is restricted to in-frame clones and leaves out a portion. The table has more than 8,500 clones, less than 65% seen once; the top ten hold around 5.6%. The TCR originated in a human donor with diffuse large B-cell lymphoma. This sequence joins TRBV6-1 and TRBJ2-6, with D perhaps matching TRBD2 (5 bases). The sample taken for sequencing was tumor tissue. As DNA, the CDR3 is TGTGCCAGCATCGACGGGGAATGGGGGGCCAACGTCCTGACTTTC. Translating it yields CASIDGEWGANVLTF.